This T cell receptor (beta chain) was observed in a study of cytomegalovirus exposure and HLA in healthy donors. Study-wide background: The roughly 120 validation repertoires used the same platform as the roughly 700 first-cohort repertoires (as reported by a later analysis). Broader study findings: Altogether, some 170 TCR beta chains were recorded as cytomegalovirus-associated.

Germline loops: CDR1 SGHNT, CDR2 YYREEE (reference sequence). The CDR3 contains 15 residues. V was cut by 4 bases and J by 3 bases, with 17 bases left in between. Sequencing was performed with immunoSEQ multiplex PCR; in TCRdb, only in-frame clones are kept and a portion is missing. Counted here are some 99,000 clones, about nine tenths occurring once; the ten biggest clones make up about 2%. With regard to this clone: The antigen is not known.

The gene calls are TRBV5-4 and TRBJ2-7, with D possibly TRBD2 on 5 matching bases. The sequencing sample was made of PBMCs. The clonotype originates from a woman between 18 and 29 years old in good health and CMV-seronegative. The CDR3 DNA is TGTGCCAGCAGCCTGACCGGACTTGAACACTACGAGCAGTACTTC. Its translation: CASSLTGLEHYEQYF.